The clone carrying this T cell receptor beta chain was picked up many times. No antigen is known for it. J lost 3 bases, V lost 6 bases, and 1 base had no gene match. The CDR3 extends over 13 amino acids. Per germline, CDR1 SGHAT and CDR2 FQNNGV. The data belong to a study of T cells in Graves' hyperthyroidism and ophthalmopathy. Before ophthalmopathy appeared, progressors gave blood at initial hyperthyroidism diagnosis. About 10 ml fresh peripheral blood yielded the PBMCs. Amplification yielded TCR beta CDR3 regions, with RNA transcripts as the source. HTBI primers were employed in a first-round RT-PCR of the TCR CDR3. TCRdb re-derived calls from the multiplex PCR reads in MiXCR, one entry per CDR3 protein. The table lists fewer than 900,000 distinct CDR3 sequences, 18% of them singletons, with over 15% in the top ten. The study, taken as a whole, reports: Blood held most thyroid clonotypes expanded above 0.001 frequency. Separating ophthalmopathy from stable hyperthyroidism was achieved by a 13 V-J model.

The chain links TRBV11-2 to TRBJ2-7; TRBD2 matches 11 bases. The receptor comes from a woman aged 50 to 60 with Graves' hyperthyroidism that later progressed to Graves' ophthalmopathy. Sequenced input: blood. CDR3 sequence (DNA): TGTGCCAGCAGACTAGCGGGGGTCTACGAGCAGTACTTC. Encoded protein: CASRLAGVYEQYF.